This TCR beta chain was identified during a study of neoadjuvant nivolumab and ipilimumab in lung cancer. Findings and limits, study-wide: Compared with tumor-adjacent uninvolved lung, resected tumors showed greater richness and clonality.

Repertoires were generated with immunoSEQ multiplex PCR, while TCRdb's copy carries only in-frame clones and drops some. The table records approximately 21,000 clones, roughly 84% of them present only once. This clone was recorded once. What it binds is not known. This receptor was taken from an adult with non-small cell lung cancer. The material was peripheral blood, obtained before neoadjuvant nivolumab, alone or with ipilimumab.

The CDR3 coding sequence is TGCGCCAGCAGTTACAATGACAGGAGCTCCTACGAGCAGTACTTC. It yields the protein CASSYNDRSSYEQYF. The gene calls are TRBV5-1 and TRBJ2-7; D perhaps matches TRBD1 (6 bases). Germline lookup yields CDR1 SGHRS and CDR2 YFSETQ. Trimming removed 5 bases at V and 0 bases at J, with 15 bases between. The CDR3 consists of 15 residues. Supplemented by reference TRBV5-1 and TRBJ2-7, the full variable domain reads KAGVTQTPRYLIKTRGQQVTLSCSPISGHRSVSWYQQTPGQGLQFLFEYFSETQRNKGNFPGRFSGRQFSNSRSEMNVSTLELGDSALYLCASSYNDRSSYEQYFGPGTRLTVT.